This T cell receptor (beta chain) was retrieved from a study of blood T cell repertoires in COVID-19. The length of the CDR3 is 13 residues. The germline CDR1 and CDR2 sequences are SEHNR and FQNEAQ (reference sequence). Trimming took off 6 bases at V and 8 bases at J, with 16 bases between the two ends. Original methodology: Estimation of nucleated cell counts was performed using reference gene primer amplification. Assay used: immunoSEQ multiplex PCR; TCRdb lists only in-frame clones, some missing. V, J and clone size are taken as reported in that table, and D and trimming were inferred from the DNA itself. The sample lists some 160,000 clones, 65% to 85% seen once, with 5% in the top ten.

The source material was peripheral blood. This TCR was recovered from a woman aged 45-60 years with acute or convalescent COVID-19. The rearrangement links TRBV7-9 to TRBJ1-1; D ambiguous. CDR3 DNA sequence: TGTGCCAGCAGTGCCTACCACGAGGCAGAAGCTTTCTTT. Residues: CASSAYHEAEAFF.